A selection of T cell receptor beta chains follows, all from one sample in a study of shared clonotypes between healthy human individuals. Repertoires were generated with immunoSEQ multiplex PCR, while TCRdb's copy carries only in-frame clones and drops some. The data contain 950,000 to 1,100,000 clones, around 74% of them seen just once; the ten biggest clones take up 1.4%. Sequenced input: memory CD4+ T cells sorted from blood. The receptors shown here come from a man between 18 and 35 years old in good health. CDR3s include the opening cysteine and the closing phenylalanine or tryptophan. A D gene is named only where the DNA matches it firmly. A clone size is listed for some rows: how often the clone was seen (once, few, many), or a class if it is expanded.

clone_size: once
j_call: TRBJ2-6
v_call: TRBV4-1
d_call: TRBD1
cdr3_aa: CASSQERMVGQVSGANVLTF
cdr3_nt: TGCGCCAGCAGCCAAGAAAGAATGGTGGGACAGGTCTCTGGGGCCAACGTCCTGACTTTC

clone_size: -
j_call: TRBJ2-7
v_call: TRBV12-5
d_call: -
cdr3_aa: CARWSRSSYEQYF
cdr3_nt: TGTGCCCGATGGTCTAGGAGCTCCTACGAGCAGTACTTC

clone_size: -
j_call: TRBJ2-5
v_call: TRBV6-6
d_call: -
cdr3_aa: CASSYGNLDQETQYF
cdr3_nt: TGTGCCAGCAGTTACGGTAACTTAGACCAAGAGACCCAGTACTTC

clone_size: -
j_call: TRBJ2-3
v_call: TRBV11-3
d_call: TRBD1
cdr3_aa: CASSWDSDAGDTQYF
cdr3_nt: TGTGCCAGCAGTTGGGACAGCGATGCGGGAGATACGCAGTATTTT

clone_size: once
j_call: TRBJ2-7
v_call: TRBV6-5
d_call: -
cdr3_aa: CASSYRQLDEQYF
cdr3_nt: TGTGCCAGCAGTTACCGGCAATTGGACGAGCAGTACTTC

clone_size: -
j_call: TRBJ2-7
v_call: TRBV23-1
d_call: -
cdr3_aa: CATSYQGSYEQYF
cdr3_nt: TGCGCCACATCTTATCAGGGTTCCTACGAGCAGTACTTC

clone_size: few
j_call: TRBJ2-6
v_call: TRBV6-1
d_call: -
cdr3_aa: CASSARTAGANVLTF
cdr3_nt: TGTGCCAGCAGCGCAAGGACGGCTGGGGCCAACGTCCTGACTTTC

clone_size: -
j_call: TRBJ1-2
v_call: TRBV4-2
d_call: -
cdr3_aa: CASSQAFRGGWDGYTF
cdr3_nt: TGTGCCAGCAGCCAAGCTTTCCGGGGAGGGTGGGATGGCTACACCTTC

clone_size: -
j_call: TRBJ2-3
v_call: TRBV10-2
d_call: TRBD2
cdr3_aa: CASSDTSGKGTDTQYF
cdr3_nt: TGCGCCAGCAGTGACACTAGCGGGAAAGGCACAGATACGCAGTATTTT

clone_size: -
j_call: TRBJ1-3
v_call: TRBV5-6
d_call: -
cdr3_aa: CASSQGGSGNTIYF
cdr3_nt: TGTGCCAGCAGCCAAGGAGGGTCTGGAAACACCATATATTTT

clone_size: -
j_call: TRBJ2-5
v_call: TRBV10-3
d_call: -
cdr3_aa: CAISEPLGAERETQYF
cdr3_nt: TGTGCCATCAGTGAACCCCTTGGGGCGGAGCGGGAGACCCAGTACTTC

clone_size: few
j_call: TRBJ1-5
v_call: TRBV30
d_call: -
cdr3_aa: CAWSRGSNQPQHF
cdr3_nt: TGTGCCTGGTCGCGGGGCAGCAATCAGCCCCAGCATTTT

clone_size: -
j_call: TRBJ2-1
v_call: TRBV7-2
d_call: TRBD2
cdr3_aa: CASSLVGGSSYNEQFF
cdr3_nt: TGTGCCAGCAGCTTAGTTGGCGGGAGCTCCTACAATGAGCAGTTCTTC

clone_size: -
j_call: TRBJ1-2
v_call: TRBV6-6
d_call: -
cdr3_aa: CASWKESYGYTF
cdr3_nt: TGTGCCAGCTGGAAAGAGAGCTATGGCTACACCTTC

clone_size: -
j_call: TRBJ2-5
v_call: TRBV5-1
d_call: TRBD2
cdr3_aa: CASSLWTSGSGETQYF
cdr3_nt: TGCGCCAGCAGCTTGTGGACTAGCGGGAGTGGAGAGACCCAGTACTTC

clone_size: -
j_call: TRBJ2-2
v_call: TRBV6-1
d_call: TRBD1
cdr3_aa: CASSDNRGHTGELFF
cdr3_nt: TGTGCCAGCAGTGACAACAGGGGGCACACCGGGGAGCTGTTTTTT

clone_size: -
j_call: TRBJ2-3
v_call: TRBV13
d_call: TRBD2
cdr3_aa: CASSFQARRGDTQYF
cdr3_nt: TGTGCCAGCAGCTTTCAGGCGAGGCGGGGGGATACGCAGTATTTT

clone_size: -
j_call: TRBJ2-6
v_call: TRBV9
d_call: -
cdr3_aa: CASSGPQGSGANVLTF
cdr3_nt: TGTGCCAGCAGCGGCCCGCAGGGCTCTGGGGCCAACGTCCTGACTTTC

clone_size: -
j_call: TRBJ1-1
v_call: TRBV6-1
d_call: TRBD1
cdr3_aa: CASSSPGGRTEAFF
cdr3_nt: TGTGCCAGCAGTTCCCCAGGGGGAAGGACTGAAGCTTTCTTT

clone_size: -
j_call: TRBJ2-7
v_call: TRBV20-1
d_call: -
cdr3_aa: CSARSSREQYF
cdr3_nt: TGCAGTGCTAGATCCTCCCGGGAGCAGTACTTC

clone_size: few
j_call: TRBJ1-3
v_call: TRBV5-1
d_call: -
cdr3_aa: CASRADTSGNTIYF
cdr3_nt: TGCGCCAGCAGGGCCGACACCTCTGGAAACACCATATATTTT

clone_size: -
j_call: TRBJ1-2
v_call: TRBV7-2
d_call: -
cdr3_aa: CASRTAADYGYTF
cdr3_nt: TGTGCCAGCAGAACAGCCGCTGACTATGGCTACACCTTC

clone_size: -
j_call: TRBJ2-4
v_call: TRBV18
d_call: -
cdr3_aa: CASSRRDTGDIQYF
cdr3_nt: TGTGCCAGCTCACGAAGGGACACCGGGGACATTCAGTACTTC

clone_size: few
j_call: TRBJ1-1
v_call: TRBV30
d_call: -
cdr3_aa: CAWSRERAFF
cdr3_nt: TGTGCCTGGAGTCGGGAGAGGGCTTTCTTT

clone_size: -
j_call: TRBJ2-5
v_call: TRBV4-1
d_call: -
cdr3_aa: CASSHSQAGFQSQETQYF
cdr3_nt: TGCGCCAGCAGCCACTCCCAAGCGGGCTTTCAATCTCAAGAGACCCAGTACTTC

clone_size: -
j_call: TRBJ2-3
v_call: TRBV7-6
d_call: TRBD2
cdr3_aa: CASSLMTAGGRTDTQYF
cdr3_nt: TGTGCCAGCAGCTTAATGACTGCGGGAGGGCGCACAGATACGCAGTATTTT

clone_size: -
j_call: TRBJ2-1
v_call: TRBV5-4
d_call: -
cdr3_aa: CASSLAQGGYNEQFF
cdr3_nt: TGTGCCAGCAGCTTGGCCCAGGGGGGATACAATGAGCAGTTCTTC

clone_size: once
j_call: TRBJ1-2
v_call: TRBV6-5
d_call: -
cdr3_aa: CASSYGTNGYGYTF
cdr3_nt: TGTGCCAGCAGTTATGGGACAAACGGTTATGGCTACACCTTC

clone_size: -
j_call: TRBJ1-3
v_call: TRBV18
d_call: TRBD1
cdr3_aa: CASSAQGGINSGNTIYF
cdr3_nt: TGTGCCAGCTCCGCGCAAGGGGGCATCAACTCTGGAAACACCATATATTTT

clone_size: once
j_call: TRBJ2-4
v_call: TRBV11-2
d_call: -
cdr3_aa: CASSPTGRDIQYF
cdr3_nt: TGTGCCAGCAGCCCGACTGGTCGGGACATTCAGTACTTC

clone_size: -
j_call: TRBJ2-1
v_call: TRBV5-1
d_call: TRBD2
cdr3_aa: CASSLGNLAGSYNEQFF
cdr3_nt: TGCGCCAGCAGCTTGGGTAACCTAGCGGGCTCCTACAATGAGCAGTTCTTC

clone_size: -
j_call: TRBJ2-7
v_call: TRBV7-3
d_call: -
cdr3_aa: CASSLSPGGSASYEQYF
cdr3_nt: TGTGCCAGCAGCTTATCTCCAGGGGGGTCAGCCTCCTACGAGCAGTACTTC

clone_size: once
j_call: TRBJ2-3
v_call: TRBV6-4
d_call: -
cdr3_aa: CASSDSLDRGTDTQYF
cdr3_nt: TGTGCCAGCAGTGACTCCCTGGACCGCGGCACAGATACGCAGTATTTT

clone_size: -
j_call: TRBJ1-2
v_call: TRBV2
d_call: -
cdr3_aa: CASSEFTQGSYGYTF
cdr3_nt: TGTGCCAGCAGTGAATTTACGCAGGGGAGCTATGGCTACACCTTC

clone_size: -
j_call: TRBJ1-1
v_call: TRBV6-6
d_call: TRBD1
cdr3_aa: CASSTLQGTNTEAFF
cdr3_nt: TGTGCCAGCAGTACCCTACAGGGGACGAACACTGAAGCTTTCTTT

clone_size: -
j_call: TRBJ1-2
v_call: TRBV6-5
d_call: -
cdr3_aa: CASSYSRGYGYTF
cdr3_nt: TGTGCCAGCAGTTACTCAAGGGGCTATGGCTACACCTTC

clone_size: -
j_call: TRBJ1-4
v_call: TRBV7-2
d_call: -
cdr3_aa: CASSRTGGSEKLFF
cdr3_nt: TGTGCCAGCAGCCGTACGGGGGGGTCCGAAAAACTGTTTTTT

clone_size: few
j_call: TRBJ2-4
v_call: TRBV5-4
d_call: -
cdr3_aa: CASSLAGVNIQYF
cdr3_nt: TGTGCCAGCAGCTTGGCGGGGGTGAACATTCAGTACTTC

clone_size: once
j_call: TRBJ1-3
v_call: TRBV30
d_call: -
cdr3_aa: CALGRSSGNTIYF
cdr3_nt: TGTGCCTTGGGTAGGTCGTCTGGAAACACCATATATTTT

clone_size: -
j_call: TRBJ2-6
v_call: TRBV29-1
d_call: TRBD1
cdr3_aa: CSVQGTGARGANVLTF
cdr3_nt: TGCAGCGTTCAAGGGACAGGGGCTCGTGGGGCCAACGTCCTGACTTTC

clone_size: once
j_call: TRBJ1-6
v_call: TRBV7-2
d_call: -
cdr3_aa: CASSLQGDRSPLHF
cdr3_nt: TGTGCCAGCAGCTTACAAGGTGATCGATCACCCCTCCACTTT

clone_size: -
j_call: TRBJ1-1
v_call: TRBV9
d_call: -
cdr3_aa: CASSAFWGMNTEAFF
cdr3_nt: TGTGCCAGCAGCGCCTTTTGGGGAATGAACACTGAAGCTTTCTTT

clone_size: -
j_call: TRBJ1-2
v_call: TRBV30
d_call: TRBD1
cdr3_aa: CAWSSGTGLVTF
cdr3_nt: TGTGCCTGGAGTTCCGGGACAGGGCTCGTAACCTTC

clone_size: -
j_call: TRBJ2-1
v_call: TRBV19
d_call: TRBD2
cdr3_aa: CASSIWWSSGRNEQFF
cdr3_nt: TGTGCCAGTAGTATATGGTGGTCTAGCGGGAGAAATGAGCAGTTCTTC

clone_size: -
j_call: TRBJ2-3
v_call: TRBV28
d_call: -
cdr3_aa: CASMEFADTQYF
cdr3_nt: TGTGCCAGCATGGAGTTCGCAGATACGCAGTATTTT

clone_size: few
j_call: TRBJ1-2
v_call: TRBV19
d_call: TRBD1
cdr3_aa: CASSARDSFYGYTF
cdr3_nt: TGTGCCAGTAGTGCCCGGGACAGCTTCTATGGCTACACCTTC

clone_size: few
j_call: TRBJ2-5
v_call: TRBV19
d_call: -
cdr3_aa: CASSRFGTSIETQYF
cdr3_nt: TGTGCCAGTAGTAGATTTGGGACCTCTATAGAGACCCAGTACTTC